These T cell receptor beta chains were read from a single sample in a study of Ad26.COV2.S vaccination and SARS-CoV-2 variants. Profiling relied on immunoSEQ multiplex PCR, and the TCRdb table lists in-frame clones only, not all of them. The sample contains 85,000 to 120,000 clones, 60% to 85% of which appear only once. The specimen was peripheral blood, collected after recovery from COVID-19. Receptors were obtained from a human donor who had recovered from COVID-19. Both conserved end residues are part of each CDR3. A D gene is named only where the DNA matches it firmly. Size values are once, few and many counts, or a class for expanded clones, and some rows have none.

j_call cdr3_length d_call clone_size v_call cdr3_nt cdr3_aa
TRBJ1-2 14 TRBD1 - TRBV28 TGTGCCAGCATAAATGGACAGGGTACATATGGCTACACCTTC CASINGQGTYGYTF
TRBJ1-1 17 TRBD1 - TRBV11-2 TGTGCCAGCAGCTTAGTCCTTCCGGGACAGCGAAACACTGAAGCTTTCTTT CASSLVLPGQRNTEAFF
TRBJ2-5 16 TRBD1 - TRBV5-1 TGCGCCAGCAGTTCGGGGGACAGGCCCCTACGGGAGACCCAGTACTTC CASSSGDRPLRETQYF
TRBJ2-7 15 - - TRBV5-6 TGTGCCAGCAGCTTATACAGGAGCAGCTCCTACGAGCAGTACTTC CASSLYRSSSYEQYF
TRBJ2-1 15 - - TRBV5-1 TGCGCCAGCAGCTTGGAGCCAGGAGTCTACAATGAGCAGTTCTTC CASSLEPGVYNEQFF
TRBJ2-5 14 - - TRBV5-1 TGCGCCAGCAGGGTAGGGTTGGGGTCGGAGACCCAGTACTTC CASRVGLGSETQYF
TRBJ1-2 15 - - TRBV3-1/TRBV3-2 TGTGCCAGCAGCCAAGAAGGGGGGCTCTGGCGAGGCTACACCTTC CASSQEGGLWRGYTF
TRBJ1-2 13 - once TRBV2 TGTGCCAGCAGTCGGGACTCGGGCCATGGCTACACCTTC CASSRDSGHGYTF
TRBJ1-1 16 TRBD1 few TRBV30 TGTGCCTGGAAAGCAGGGGGCGCAGGTTTGTACACTGAAGCTTTCTTT CAWKAGGAGLYTEAFF
TRBJ2-2 11 - - TRBV20-1 TGCAGTGCTAGGTCCACCGGGGAGCTGTTTTTT CSARSTGELFF
TRBJ2-1 15 TRBD2 - TRBV7-3 TGTGCCAGCAGCTTAATGGTAGCGGGGGGAAATGAGCAGTTCTTC CASSLMVAGGNEQFF
TRBJ2-3 17 - - TRBV3-1/TRBV3-2 TGTGCCAGCAGCCAAGATGAAGGGCGGCCTAGCACAGATACGCAGTATTTT CASSQDEGRPSTDTQYF
TRBJ2-5 15 TRBD2 - TRBV3-1/TRBV3-2 TGTGCCAGCAGCACACCCGCGGGGGGGCAAGAGACCCAGTACTTC CASSTPAGGQETQYF
TRBJ1-2 14 - - TRBV3-1/TRBV3-2 TGTGCCAGCAGCCAAGAAGGGAGGGTGCGAAGCTACACCTTC CASSQEGRVRSYTF
TRBJ2-1 13 TRBD2 once TRBV10-3 TGTGCCATCAGGAGCTTCGACGGGACTAGCAACATCTTC CAIRSFDGTSNIF
TRBJ1-6 15 - - TRBV5-1 TGCGCCAGCAGCTTGAGTCAGGGAAATAATTCACCCCTCCACTTT CASSLSQGNNSPLHF
TRBJ2-1 15 - - TRBV5-1 TGCGCCAGCAGGGATAGGGGGGGGGCTAGCAATGAGCAGTTCTTC CASRDRGGASNEQFF
TRBJ2-3 17 TRBD2 - TRBV7-3 TGTGCCAGCAGCTGGACTAGCGGGCTGTCTAGCACAGATACGCAGTATTTT CASSWTSGLSSTDTQYF
TRBJ1-2 15 - - TRBV6-5 TGTGCCAGCACCATCCAAGACAGACAGCCCTATGGCTACACCTTC CASTIQDRQPYGYTF
TRBJ1-5 15 TRBD1 once TRBV10-2 TGCGCCAGCAAAGCGACAGGGGGCCTTGATCAGCCCCAGCATTTT CASKATGGLDQPQHF
TRBJ2-3 13 TRBD2 - TRBV3-1/TRBV3-2 TGTGCCAGCGAGCGGGGGGGCCGGGGTACGCAGTATTTT CASERGGRGTQYF
TRBJ2-2 15 TRBD2 few TRBV6-6 TGTGCCAGCAAGGCGGGGGGGCCTGAAACCGGGGAGCTGTTTTTT CASKAGGPETGELFF